The rows below give T cell receptor beta chains drawn from one sample of a study of cytomegalovirus exposure and HLA in healthy donors. Measured with immunoSEQ multiplex PCR; TCRdb has only the in-frame clones, and not every one. The sample shows approximately 150,000 clones, less than 85% of them seen only once. The material sequenced was PBMCs. These receptors were collected from a man aged 40-55 years in good health and CMV-seronegative. Each CDR3 is given with its conserved first and last residue. D genes are given only for firm matches. A clone size is listed for some rows: how often the clone was seen (once, few, many), or a class if it is expanded.

TRBJ1-1 | NA | TRBV30 | NA | CAWSLSGLNTEAFF | TGTGCCTGGAGTCTGTCGGGATTGAACACTGAAGCTTTCTTT
TRBJ2-2 | NA | TRBV2 | NA | CASSPFRGDGELFF | TGTGCCAGCAGTCCCTTCAGGGGGGACGGGGAGCTGTTTTTT
TRBJ1-2 | TRBD1 | TRBV19 | few | CASSGRGLVYGYTF | TGTGCCAGTAGTGGCAGGGGGCTCGTCTATGGCTACACCTTC
TRBJ1-2 | TRBD1 | TRBV7-2 | once | CASSLTGTYGYTF | TGTGCCAGCAGCCTGACAGGGACCTATGGCTACACCTTC
TRBJ2-3 | TRBD1 | TRBV10-3 | NA | CAIRDGQGTDTQYF | TGTGCCATCAGAGATGGACAGGGAACAGATACGCAGTATTTT
TRBJ1-2 | NA | TRBV11-2 | NA | CASSLGPTGYGYTF | TGTGCCAGCAGCTTAGGCCCGACTGGATATGGCTACACCTTC
TRBJ2-7 | NA | TRBV28 | NA | CASSANEGEVSEQYF | TGTGCCAGCAGCGCTAATGAGGGGGAAGTTAGCGAGCAGTACTTC
TRBJ2-7 | NA | TRBV5-4 | NA | CASSFTEGRNEQYF | TGTGCCAGCAGCTTTACAGAGGGCCGGAACGAGCAGTACTTC
TRBJ2-2 | NA | TRBV4-2 | NA | CASSQAWGAGELFF | TGTGCCAGCAGCCAAGCGTGGGGGGCCGGGGAGCTGTTTTTT
TRBJ2-2 | NA | TRBV7-3 | NA | CASSPLTDFNTGELFF | TGTGCCAGCAGCCCCCTGACTGATTTCAACACCGGGGAGCTGTTTTTT
TRBJ2-7 | TRBD1 | TRBV11-2 | few | CASSFGTGGGYEQYF | TGTGCCAGCAGCTTTGGGACAGGGGGCGGTTACGAGCAGTACTTC
TRBJ2-2 | NA | TRBV27 | NA | CASSSNSRELFF | TGTGCCAGCAGTAGCAACTCCCGGGAGCTGTTTTTT
TRBJ2-2 | TRBD2 | TRBV27 | NA | CASSQRTSGVYIGELFF | TGTGCCAGCAGCCAAAGGACTAGCGGGGTGTATATCGGGGAGCTGTTTTTT
TRBJ2-7 | TRBD1 | TRBV9 | NA | CASSDAGGQGEQYF | TGTGCCAGCAGCGACGCAGGGGGCCAGGGCGAGCAGTACTTC
TRBJ1-1 | NA | TRBV28 | many | CASRLNTEAFF | TGTGCCAGCAGACTCAACACTGAAGCTTTCTTT
TRBJ2-3 | NA | TRBV2 | once | CASSVVRATDTQYF | TGTGCCAGCAGTGTTGTCAGGGCCACAGATACGCAGTATTTT
TRBJ2-5 | TRBD2 | TRBV5-4 | NA | CASSLGLGQETQYF | TGTGCCAGCAGCTTAGGACTAGGTCAAGAGACCCAGTACTTC
TRBJ1-1 | TRBD1 | TRBV2 | NA | CASSETGGGSEAFF | TGTGCCAGCAGTGAAACAGGGGGGGGGAGTGAAGCTTTCTTT
TRBJ1-2 | NA | TRBV29-1 | NA | CSVETLSTGSNGYTF | TGCAGCGTGGAGACCTTAAGTACGGGGAGTAATGGCTACACCTTC
TRBJ1-2 | NA | TRBV10-3 | NA | CAISDPTGSYGYTF | TGTGCCATCAGTGACCCGACAGGTTCCTATGGCTACACCTTC
TRBJ2-5 | NA | TRBV5-1 | NA | CASSTGAGPEETQYF | TGCGCCAGCAGCACGGGCGCGGGACCCGAAGAGACCCAGTACTTC
TRBJ1-4 | NA | TRBV27 | NA | CASSLMAGGTTNEKLFF | TGTGCCAGCAGTTTAATGGCAGGAGGAACCACTAATGAAAAACTGTTTTTT
TRBJ2-1 | TRBD2 | TRBV10-3 | NA | CAISDNQRGTSYNEQFF | TGTGCCATCAGTGATAACCAGCGGGGGACCTCCTACAATGAGCAGTTCTTC
TRBJ2-1 | TRBD2 | TRBV6-4 | NA | CASSGTSGSYNEQFF | TGTGCCAGCAGTGGGACTAGCGGATCCTACAATGAGCAGTTCTTC
TRBJ2-2 | TRBD1 | TRBV2 | NA | CATRQGANGELFF | TGTGCCACCCGACAGGGGGCGAATGGGGAGCTGTTTTTT
TRBJ2-2 | NA | TRBV4-2 | NA | CASNPLPTSPRELFF | TGTGCCAGCAACCCTCTCCCGACTAGTCCTAGGGAGCTGTTTTTT
TRBJ2-3 | TRBD2 | TRBV9 | NA | CASSVNPSGGFTDTQYF | TGTGCCAGCAGCGTAAATCCCAGCGGGGGATTCACAGATACGCAGTATTTT
TRBJ1-2 | TRBD1 | TRBV9 | NA | CASSDTGGVGYGYTF | TGTGCCAGCAGCGACACAGGGGGCGTGGGCTATGGCTACACCTTC
TRBJ2-3 | TRBD2 | TRBV13 | NA | CASSYSGGAPDTQYF | TGTGCCAGCAGCTATAGCGGGGGGGCGCCAGATACGCAGTATTTT
TRBJ1-5 | NA | TRBV7-8 | NA | CASSLATGVNQPQHF | TGTGCCAGCAGCTTAGCGACCGGAGTGAACCAGCCCCAGCATTTT
TRBJ2-2 | TRBD1 | TRBV5-8 | NA | CASSPWTGTNTGELFF | TGTGCCAGCAGCCCGTGGACAGGGACGAACACCGGGGAGCTGTTTTTT
TRBJ2-1 | NA | TRBV7-9 | NA | CASSLGGSNEQFF | TGTGCCAGCAGCTTGGGGGGTTCCAATGAGCAGTTCTTC
TRBJ1-5 | TRBD1 | TRBV2 | NA | CASSGSGTVNQPQHF | TGTGCCAGCAGTGGTTCCGGGACAGTGAATCAGCCCCAGCATTTT
TRBJ2-7 | NA | TRBV4-1 | NA | CASSQGLGEQYF | TGCGCCAGCAGCCAGGGGCTGGGGGAGCAGTACTTC
TRBJ1-2 | NA | TRBV6-7 | NA | CASSYVSGGYTF | TGTGCCAGCAGTTATGTTTCAGGCGGCTACACCTTC
TRBJ2-7 | TRBD2 | TRBV30 | NA | CAWSTNWGLAVWEQYF | TGTGCCTGGAGTACCAACTGGGGACTAGCGGTATGGGAGCAGTACTTC
TRBJ1-2 | NA | TRBV6-1 | NA | CASSEGGGVEHTF | TGTGCCAGTAGTGAAGGGGGGGGAGTCGAGCACACCTTC
TRBJ2-2 | NA | TRBV6-1 | NA | CASSERPGELFF | TGTGCCAGCAGTGAACGTCCCGGGGAGCTGTTTTTT
TRBJ1-2 | TRBD1 | TRBV5-1 | few | CASSSGLGQFTYGYTF | TGCGCCAGCAGCTCCGGATTGGGACAGTTTACCTATGGCTACACCTTC
TRBJ2-1 | TRBD1 | TRBV6-4 | once | CASSTDREKEQFF | TGTGCCAGCAGTACCGACAGGGAGAAGGAGCAGTTCTTC
TRBJ1-1 | NA | TRBV6-5 | few | CASGTRWANTEAFF | TGTGCCAGCGGGACTAGGTGGGCGAACACTGAAGCTTTCTTT
TRBJ2-3 | TRBD2 | TRBV2 | NA | CASIWTSASTDTQYF | TGTGCCAGCATTTGGACTAGCGCGAGCACAGATACGCAGTATTTT
TRBJ2-5 | NA | TRBV27 | once | CASTNRVSETQYF | TGTGCCAGCACCAACAGGGTCTCAGAGACCCAGTACTTC
TRBJ2-6 | NA | TRBV19 | NA | CASSSKDRKGANVLTF | TGTGCCAGTAGTAGTAAAGACAGAAAAGGGGCCAACGTCCTGACTTTC
TRBJ1-1 | NA | TRBV6-5 | NA | CASSYARVTEAFF | TGTGCCAGCAGTTATGCTCGGGTCACTGAAGCTTTCTTT
TRBJ2-3 | TRBD2 | TRBV5-1 | NA | CASSSTSGGTDTQYF | TGCGCCAGCAGCTCCACTAGCGGGGGCACAGATACGCAGTATTTT
TRBJ2-1 | TRBD2 | TRBV30 | once | CAWSVGLAGADEQFF | TGTGCCTGGAGTGTGGGACTAGCGGGGGCGGATGAGCAGTTCTTC
TRBJ1-1 | NA | TRBV6-1 | NA | CASSEAWQRNTEAFF | TGTGCCAGCAGTGAAGCGTGGCAGCGGAACACTGAAGCTTTCTTT
TRBJ1-1 | TRBD1 | TRBV19 | NA | CASSRGQGASATEAFF | TGTGCCAGTAGTAGGGGACAGGGGGCATCGGCCACTGAAGCTTTCTTT
TRBJ2-7 | NA | TRBV19 | NA | CASSIGASSYEQYF | TGTGCCAGTAGTATTGGGGCCAGCTCCTACGAGCAGTACTTC
TRBJ2-5 | NA | TRBV5-1 | NA | CASTVSALGAETQYF | TGCGCCAGCACCGTCTCCGCGTTGGGCGCGGAGACCCAGTACTTC
TRBJ2-7 | TRBD2 | TRBV5-1 | once | CASSSGVRSYEQYF | TGCGCCAGCAGTAGCGGGGTCCGCTCCTACGAGCAGTACTTC
TRBJ2-7 | NA | TRBV6-5 | NA | CASMRRDEQCF | TGTGCCAGCATGCGGAGGGACGAGCAGTGCTTC
TRBJ2-7 | NA | TRBV6-5 | NA | CASSYSNPGFSYEQYF | TGTGCCAGCAGTTACTCGAACCCGGGGTTCTCCTACGAGCAGTACTTC
TRBJ1-2 | TRBD1 | TRBV29-1 | NA | CSVWTGADGYTF | TGCAGCGTGTGGACAGGGGCAGATGGCTACACCTTC
TRBJ1-2 | TRBD1 | TRBV6-5 | NA | CASRLQGASNYGYTF | TGTGCCAGCAGGTTACAGGGGGCGTCTAACTATGGCTACACCTTC
TRBJ2-2 | NA | TRBV7-3 | once | CASSLSAGELFF | TGTGCCAGCAGCTTATCTGCCGGGGAGCTGTTTTTT
TRBJ2-2 | NA | TRBV9 | NA | CASSVQVLPGELFF | TGTGCCAGCAGCGTACAGGTCCTACCCGGGGAGCTGTTTTTT
TRBJ2-7 | NA | TRBV9 | NA | CASSVGGRRRDYEQYF | TGTGCCAGCAGCGTAGGAGGTCGAAGACGGGACTACGAGCAGTACTTC